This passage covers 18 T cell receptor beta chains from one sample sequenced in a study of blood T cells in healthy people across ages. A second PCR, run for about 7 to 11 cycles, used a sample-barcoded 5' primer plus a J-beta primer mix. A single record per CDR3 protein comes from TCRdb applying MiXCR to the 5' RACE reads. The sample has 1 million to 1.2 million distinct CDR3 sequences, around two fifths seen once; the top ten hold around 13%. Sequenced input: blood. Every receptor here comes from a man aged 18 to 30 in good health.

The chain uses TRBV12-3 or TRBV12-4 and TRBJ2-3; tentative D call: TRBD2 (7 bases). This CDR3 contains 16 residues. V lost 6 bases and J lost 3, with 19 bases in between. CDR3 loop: CASSQRGGQRTDTQYF. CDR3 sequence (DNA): TGTGCCAGCAGCCAAAGGGGGGGCCAACGTACAGATACGCAGTATTTT.

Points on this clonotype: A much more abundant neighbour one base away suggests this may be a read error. In nucleotides, the CDR3 is TGTGCCAGCAGCTACCTCTCTGAAGCTTTCTTT. Its translation is CASSYLSEAFF. The J gene is TRBJ1-1, the V gene TRBV7-2; D unresolved. CDR3 size: 11 residues. Between the trimmed V and J ends, which lost 4 bases and 6 bases, there was a span of 6 bases. The germline CDR1 and CDR2 sequences are SGHTA and FQGNSA.

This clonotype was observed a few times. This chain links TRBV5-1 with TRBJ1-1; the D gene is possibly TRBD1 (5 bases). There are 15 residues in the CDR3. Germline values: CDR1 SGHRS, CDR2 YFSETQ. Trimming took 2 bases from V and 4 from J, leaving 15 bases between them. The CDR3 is CASSLSQGGGTEAFF. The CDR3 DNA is TGCGCCAGCAGCTTATCTCAGGGAGGTGGCACTGAAGCTTTCTTT. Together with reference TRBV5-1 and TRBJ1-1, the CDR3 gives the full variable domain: KAGVTQTPRYLIKTRGQQVTLSCSPISGHRSVSWYQQTPGQGLQFLFEYFSETQRNKGNFPGRFSGRQFSNSRSEMNVSTLELGDSALYLCASSLSQGGGTEAFFGQGTRLTVV.

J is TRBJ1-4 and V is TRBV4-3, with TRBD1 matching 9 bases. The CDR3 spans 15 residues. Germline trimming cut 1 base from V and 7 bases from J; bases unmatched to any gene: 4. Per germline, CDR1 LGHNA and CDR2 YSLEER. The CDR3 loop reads CASSQADRGSEKLFF. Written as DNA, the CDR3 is TGCGCCAGCAGCCAAGCTGACAGGGGGAGTGAAAAACTGTTTTTT.

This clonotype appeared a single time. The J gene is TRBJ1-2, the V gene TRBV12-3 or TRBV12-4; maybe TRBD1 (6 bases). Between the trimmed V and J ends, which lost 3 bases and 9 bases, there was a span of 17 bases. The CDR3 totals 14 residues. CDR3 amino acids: CASSFSTGLGRYTF. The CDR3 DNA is TGTGCCAGCAGTTTTAGCACAGGGCTTGGGCGCTACACCTTC.

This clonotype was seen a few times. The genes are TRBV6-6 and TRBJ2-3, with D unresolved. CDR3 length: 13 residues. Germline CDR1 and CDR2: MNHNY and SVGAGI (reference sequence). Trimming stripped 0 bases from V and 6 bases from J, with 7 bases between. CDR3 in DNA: TGTGCCAGCAGTTACTCTCTGAGGGATACGCAGTATTTT. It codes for CASSYSLRDTQYF.

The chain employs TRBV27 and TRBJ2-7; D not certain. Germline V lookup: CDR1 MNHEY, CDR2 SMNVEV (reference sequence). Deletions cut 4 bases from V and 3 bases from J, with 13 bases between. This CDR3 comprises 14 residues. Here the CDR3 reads CASSWAPDRYEQYF. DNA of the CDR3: TGTGCCAGCAGTTGGGCTCCAGACCGCTACGAGCAGTACTTC.

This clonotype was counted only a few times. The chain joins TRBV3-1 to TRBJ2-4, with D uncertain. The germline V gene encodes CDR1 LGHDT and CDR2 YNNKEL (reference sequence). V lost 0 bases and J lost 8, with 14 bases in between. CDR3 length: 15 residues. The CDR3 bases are TGTGCCAGCAGCCAAGATGGCGTACCTGGGGACATTCAGTACTTC. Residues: CASSQDGVPGDIQYF.

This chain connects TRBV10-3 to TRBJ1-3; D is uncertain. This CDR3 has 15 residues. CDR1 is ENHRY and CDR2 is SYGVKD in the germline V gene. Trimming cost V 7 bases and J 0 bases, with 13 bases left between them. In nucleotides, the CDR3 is TGTGCCATCATGTGGAAGGGAAGCTCTGGAAACACCATATATTTT. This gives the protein CAIMWKGSSGNTIYF.

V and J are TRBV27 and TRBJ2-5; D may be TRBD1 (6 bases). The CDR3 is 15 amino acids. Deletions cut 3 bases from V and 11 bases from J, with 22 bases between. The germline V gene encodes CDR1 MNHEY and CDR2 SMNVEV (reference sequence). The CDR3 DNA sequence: TGTGCCAGCAGTTTGAGGCAGGGGACGAACAATGAGCAGTACTTC. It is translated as CASSLRQGTNNEQYF.

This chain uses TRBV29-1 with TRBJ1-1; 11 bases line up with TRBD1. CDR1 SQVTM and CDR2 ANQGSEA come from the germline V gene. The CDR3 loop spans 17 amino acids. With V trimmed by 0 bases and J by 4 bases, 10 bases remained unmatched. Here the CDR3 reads CSVEDRTGGQPGTEAFF. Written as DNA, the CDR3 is TGCAGCGTTGAAGATAGGACAGGGGGCCAGCCTGGCACTGAAGCTTTCTTT.

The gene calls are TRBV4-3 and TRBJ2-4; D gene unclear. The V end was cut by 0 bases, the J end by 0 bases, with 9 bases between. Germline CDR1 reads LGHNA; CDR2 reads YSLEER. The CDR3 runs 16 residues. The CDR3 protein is CASSQDPATAKNIQYF. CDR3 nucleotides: TGCGCCAGCAGCCAAGACCCAGCGACAGCCAAAAACATTCAGTACTTC.

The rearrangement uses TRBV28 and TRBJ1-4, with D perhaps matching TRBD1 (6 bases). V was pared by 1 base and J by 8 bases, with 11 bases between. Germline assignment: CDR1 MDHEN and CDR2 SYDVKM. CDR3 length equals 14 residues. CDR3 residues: CASSLSGGPEKLFF. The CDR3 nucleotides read TGTGCCAGCAGTTTATCCGGGGGCCCAGAAAAACTGTTTTTT.

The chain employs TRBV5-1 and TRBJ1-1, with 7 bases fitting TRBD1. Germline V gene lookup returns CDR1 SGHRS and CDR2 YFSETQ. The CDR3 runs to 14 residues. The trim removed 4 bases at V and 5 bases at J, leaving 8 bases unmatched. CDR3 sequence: CASSPTTGETEAFF. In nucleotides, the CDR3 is TGCGCCAGCAGCCCGACCACAGGGGAAACTGAAGCTTTCTTT.

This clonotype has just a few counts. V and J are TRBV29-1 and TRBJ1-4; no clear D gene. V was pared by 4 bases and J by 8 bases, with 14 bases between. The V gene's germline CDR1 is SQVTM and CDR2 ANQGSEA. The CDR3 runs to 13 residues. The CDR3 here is CSVATGLKEKLFF. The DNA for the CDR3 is TGCAGCGTTGCTACTGGGCTTAAGGAAAAACTGTTTTTT.

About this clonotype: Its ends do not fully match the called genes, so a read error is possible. The CDR3 sequence: CASSQRGGNQPLHF. In nucleotides, the CDR3 is TGTGCCAGCAGCCAAAGGGGGGGCAATCAGCCCCTGCATTTT. J is TRBJ1-5 and V is TRBV7-3, with a possible D match to TRBD1 (6 bases). This CDR3 has 14 residues. Germline CDR1 SGHTA, CDR2 FQGTGA.

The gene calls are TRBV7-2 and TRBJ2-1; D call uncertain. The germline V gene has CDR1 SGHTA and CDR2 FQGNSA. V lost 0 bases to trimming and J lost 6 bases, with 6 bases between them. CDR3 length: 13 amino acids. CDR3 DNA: TGTGCCAGCAGCTTAGCGGGCTGCAATGAGCAGTTCTTC. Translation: CASSLAGCNEQFF.

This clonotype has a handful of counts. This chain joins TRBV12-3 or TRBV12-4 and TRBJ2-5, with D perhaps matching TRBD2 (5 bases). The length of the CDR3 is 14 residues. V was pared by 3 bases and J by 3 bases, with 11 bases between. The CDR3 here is CASSFGSAKETQYF. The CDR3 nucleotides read TGTGCCAGCAGTTTTGGGAGTGCTAAAGAGACCCAGTACTTC.